What follows is one TCR beta chain and its context. No antigen is known for it. Clones were read by immunoSEQ multiplex PCR, and TCRdb kept only the in-frame ones, dropping some. The sample lists tens of thousands of clones; about three fifths were seen once. Trimming removed 3 bases at V and 5 bases at J, with 13 bases between. Germline V gene lookup returns CDR1 SNHLY and CDR2 FYNNEI. This CDR3 has 14 amino acids. The sample originates from a study of vaccination effects on CD4 cells after COVID-19. In the study overall: Participants each got two BNT162b2 or mRNA-1273 vaccine doses. The study's findings and limits: Infection-derived and vaccine-derived clones contracted markedly late after vaccination.

Sequencing followed a ViraFEST assay step that expanded antigen-specific CD4+ T cells with viral peptide pools. When nine to ten days of culture had elapsed, CD4+ T cells were isolated. All vaccine recipients tested negative for nucleocapsid antibodies and had never contracted SARS-CoV-2 infection. The material sequenced was CD4+ T cells from PBMCs cultured with HCoV-OC43 spike peptides, taken before COVID-19 vaccination. The subset is: HCoV-OC43 spike overlapping peptide pool stimulation. This chain connects TRBV2 to TRBJ1-2; D may be TRBD1 (5 bases). The clonotype was recovered from a human donor who received a COVID-19 vaccine. The DNA for the CDR3 is TGTGCCAGCAGTGACCAGGGTATGGGGTATGGCTACACCTTC. Its translation is CASSDQGMGYGYTF.